This T cell receptor (beta chain) was observed in a study of graft-versus-host responses after intestinal transplantation. In the study overall: Among the recipients, all got anti-thymocyte globulin induction and then tacrolimus and steroids for around three years. Notes on the study in general: Ileal or blood samples showed some GvH clones first, and such clones were also found in recipient marrow.

V lost 4 bases, J lost 4 bases, and 6 bases stayed unmatched. CDR1 is SNHLY, CDR2 FYNNEI, per germline. This CDR3 contains 14 residues. Assay used: immunoSEQ multiplex PCR; TCRdb lists only in-frame clones, some missing. Here the sample spans 130,000 or so clones, approximately 90% being singletons. Concerning this clone: What it binds is unknown.

The source of this sequence is a human donor who received an intestinal transplant. Source: unstimulated CD4+ T cells sorted from spleen or lymph node cells, taken before intestinal transplant. This chain joins TRBV2 and TRBJ1-2, with TRBD1 matching 7 bases. DNA for the CDR3: TGTGCCAGCAGTGCAGAGGACAGGCGCTATGGCTACACCTTC. Translated: CASSAEDRRYGYTF.